This section outlines one TCR beta chain sequence together with its context. The data derive from a study of radiotherapy plus CTLA-4 blockade in lung cancer. Focal radiation was given together with CTLA-4 blockade (ipilimumab) to patients with chemo-refractory metastatic non-small-cell lung cancer. Generated by immunoSEQ multiplex PCR, the TCRdb table keeps only in-frame clones and is missing some. The table has roughly 30,000 clones, roughly 71% seen once. The sequencing used peripheral blood, collected from a patient treated with radiotherapy plus ipilimumab. This receptor was obtained from a human donor with non-small cell lung cancer that progressed on radiotherapy plus ipilimumab.

This CDR3 reads CASSLWGRGDQPQHF. The DNA for the CDR3 is TGCGCCAGCAGCTTGTGGGGGAGAGGGGATCAGCCCCAGCATTTT. The chain combines TRBV5-1 with TRBJ1-5; tentatively, D is TRBD1 (5 bases). The V gene's germline CDR1 is SGHRS and CDR2 YFSETQ. Trimming shortened V by 1 base and J by 5 bases, and 13 bases separated the two germline ends. CDR3 length: 15 amino acids.